The 2 T cell receptor beta chains below come from one sample, sequenced in a study of T cell repertoires in cytomegalovirus infection. In TCRdb, the reads were re-called with MiXCR into one record per CDR3 protein. The sample yields some 350,000 distinct CDR3 sequences, just under 35% seen once. For these TCRs, the target antigens are not known. Sequencing used cultured PBMCs, obtained from culture after CMV antigen stimulation. These receptor sequences come from a human donor in good health (CMV status not recorded). Some clones in this sample may be carry-over from other donors' samples.

Only a few counts were recorded for this clonotype. The chain links TRBV6-2 or TRBV6-3 to TRBJ2-2; 7 nucleotides line up with TRBD2. V shed 6 bases, J shed 4 bases, and the junction held 8 bases outside the gene matches. This CDR3 is built from 15 residues. The germline V gene encodes CDR1 MNHEY and CDR2 SVGEGT. CDR3 amino acids: CASRKREPSTGELFF. The CDR3, as DNA: TGTGCCAGCAGAAAGCGGGAACCTTCCACCGGGGAGCTGTTTTTT.

This clonotype has ten or more counts. The chain links TRBV20-1 to TRBJ1-1; D uncertain. The ends were cut back, 0 bases at V and 0 bases at J, with 5 bases in the middle. The CDR3 length is 13 residues. Germline V gene lookup returns CDR1 DFQATT and CDR2 SNEGSKA (reference sequence). DNA for the CDR3: TGCAGTGCTAGAGAGGCGTTGAACACTGAAGCTTTCTTT. It yields the protein CSAREALNTEAFF.